What follows describes a single T cell receptor beta chain. The record originates from a study of cytotoxic CD8 clonotypes in ibrutinib-treated CLL. The assay was immunoSEQ multiplex PCR, and TCRdb's table has in-frame clones only and misses some. The profile shows under 200,000 clones, more than 65% of them singletons. Sample: PBMCs, taken after 12 months of ibrutinib treatment. This clonotype was sampled from a human donor with chronic lymphocytic leukemia.

The CDR3 DNA sequence: TGTGCTAGTGGTTCGGGTCAGAGCTCCTACAATGAGCAGTTCTTC. Protein: CASGSGQSSYNEQFF. V usage is TRBV12-5 and J usage is TRBJ2-1; D is ambiguous. The CDR3 sequence is 15 residues long. The ends were cut back, 4 bases at V and 0 bases at J, with 10 bases in the middle. Germline V gives CDR1 LGHNT, CDR2 FRNRAP.